This T cell receptor beta chain was captured by sequencing in a study of CD8+ T cells in alopecia areata. The study, taken as a whole, reports: Possibly as an HLA-related effect, TCR sharing across patients appeared less clear than in mice.

The CDR3 has 15 amino acids. Germline CDR1 SGDLS, CDR2 YYNGEE. TCR sequencing used cDNA made by reverse transcription of extracted RNA. Data came from immunoSEQ multiplex PCR; TCRdb stores just in-frame clones and leaves some out. Among roughly 150,000 clones listed, around 57% were seen once. Comments on this clone: Antigen specificity is unknown. Mismatch with germline at one junction end may stem from a read error.

The chain couples TRBV9 to TRBJ2-2; D gene uncertain. Material for sequencing was CD4+ T cells sorted from blood. The TCR was taken from a human donor in good health. CDR3 residues: CASSLVQTPTGELFF. The CDR3 nucleotides read TGCGCCAGCAGCCTCGTACAGACTCCCACCGGGGAGCTGTTTTTT.